This T cell receptor beta chain derives from a study of T cell responses to AZD1222 COVID-19 vaccine. Profiling relied on immunoSEQ multiplex PCR, and the TCRdb table lists in-frame clones only, not all of them. The sample carries approximately 190,000 clones, approximately 91% recorded once. With 9 bases removed from V and 8 bases from J, the gap between germline ends came to 14 bases. Germline CDR1 and CDR2: MNHEY and SVGAGI. This CDR3 is built from 12 residues. The receptor was isolated from an adult in good health. Here the sequenced sample was peripheral blood, taken on day 0 of AZD1222 vaccination. This chain joins TRBV6-5 and TRBJ2-1; a weak D match, TRBD2 (7 bases). In nucleotides, the CDR3 is TGTGCCAGTCCTAGGGGGGGGGATGAGCAGTTCTTC. Translation: CASPRGGDEQFF.